This T cell receptor (beta chain) was obtained from a study of blood T cell repertoires in COVID-19. Study details: The origin of the acute and convalescent COVID-19 samples was the United States, Italy and Spain.

CDR3 size: 14 residues. CDR1 is SGHAT, CDR2 FQNNGV, per germline. The V end was cut by 7 bases, the J end by 1 base, with 10 bases between. The repertoire was sequenced with immunoSEQ multiplex PCR; TCRdb's copy has only in-frame clones and lacks some. This sample carries roughly 120,000 clones, roughly nine tenths of them seen once, and the ten largest clones take roughly 2%. During active infection, Seattle patients enrolled and were then monitored through disease. The clonotype comes from a man aged 45 to 65 with COVID-19, enrolled during active disease. The material sequenced was peripheral blood. J is TRBJ1-4 and V is TRBV11-2; weak D call: TRBD1 (6 bases). The CDR3 is CASTQGLTNEKLFF. DNA for the CDR3: TGTGCCAGCACCCAGGGGCTAACTAATGAAAAACTGTTTTTT.